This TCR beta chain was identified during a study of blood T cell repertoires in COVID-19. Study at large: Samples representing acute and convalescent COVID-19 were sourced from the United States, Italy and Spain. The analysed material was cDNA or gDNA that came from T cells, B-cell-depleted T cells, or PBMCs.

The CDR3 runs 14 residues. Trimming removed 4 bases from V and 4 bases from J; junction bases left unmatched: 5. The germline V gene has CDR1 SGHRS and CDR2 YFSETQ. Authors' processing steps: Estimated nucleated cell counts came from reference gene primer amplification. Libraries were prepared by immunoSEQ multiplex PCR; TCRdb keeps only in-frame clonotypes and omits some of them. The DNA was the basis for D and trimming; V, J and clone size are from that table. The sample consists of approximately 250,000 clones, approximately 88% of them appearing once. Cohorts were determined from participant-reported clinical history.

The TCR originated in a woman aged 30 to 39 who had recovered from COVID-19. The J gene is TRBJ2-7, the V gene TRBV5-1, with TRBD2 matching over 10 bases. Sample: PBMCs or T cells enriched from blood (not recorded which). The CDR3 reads CASSRGLADYEQYF. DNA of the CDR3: TGCGCCAGCAGCCGTGGACTAGCGGATTACGAGCAGTACTTC.